The 11 T cell receptor beta chains presented below share a single source sample, sequenced in a study of T cell responses to AZD1222 COVID-19 vaccine. Sequencing used immunoSEQ multiplex PCR; TCRdb keeps in-frame clones, though not all of them. Altogether roughly 120,000 clones are present, approximately 89% being singletons, with the ten largest covering roughly 4.2%. Sample: peripheral blood, taken on day 0 of AZD1222 vaccination. The receptors here all came from an adult in good health.

The gene calls are TRBV6-5 and TRBJ1-1, with D possibly being TRBD1 (5 bases). V was pared by 6 bases and J by 6 bases, with 20 bases between. The V gene's germline CDR1 is MNHEY and CDR2 SVGAGI. The CDR3 is 15 residues long. The CDR3 DNA follows: TGTGCCAGCAGAATTGGCTGGACACGACAATCTGAAGCTTTCTTT. This encodes CASRIGWTRQSEAFF.

The chain links TRBV18 to TRBJ1-1, with 9 nucleotides matching TRBD1. The germline V gene has CDR1 KGHSH and CDR2 LQKENI. The V gene end was trimmed by 2 bases and the J gene end by 2 bases; junction bases not matched to a gene: 3. The length of the CDR3 is 15 residues. As DNA, the CDR3 is TGTGCCAGCTCACCAGGGACAGGGACTAACACTGAAGCTTTCTTT. Protein product: CASSPGTGTNTEAFF.

This chain connects TRBV7-5 to TRBJ2-2; the listed D gene, TRBD1, was not tested against the DNA. TRBV7-5 corresponds to a pseudogene. CDR3 size: 13 residues. The CDR3 DNA sequence: TGTGCCACCCCGGGACAGGGGGCGGGGGAGCTGTTTTTT. Translating it yields CATPGQGAGELFF.

V is TRBV5-4 and J is TRBJ1-3, with TRBD1 matching 8 bases. CDR3 size: 16 residues. Germline V gene sequence: CDR1 SGHNT, CDR2 YYREEE (reference sequence). J gave up 0 bases and V 4 bases, and 6 bases lay outside the gene matches. CDR3 residues: CASSNGQGSSGNTIYF. The CDR3 nucleotides read TGTGCCAGCAGCAACGGACAGGGTTCCTCTGGAAACACCATATATTTT. Based on the CDR3 plus reference TRBV5-4 and TRBJ1-3, the full variable domain is ETGVTQSPTHLIKTRGQQVTLRCSSQSGHNTVSWYQQALGQGPQFIFQYYREEENGRGNFPPRFSGLQFPNYSSELNVNALELDDSALYLCASSNGQGSSGNTIYFGEGSWLTVV.

This clone has only one observation. This chain joins TRBV2 and TRBJ2-7, with TRBD2 matching over 7 bases. Germline values: CDR1 SNHLY, CDR2 FYNNEI. Germline trimming cut 2 bases from V and 3 bases from J; bases unmatched to any gene: 7. The CDR3 covers 15 residues. The CDR3 spells CASSEKREGIYEQYF. The DNA of the CDR3 is TGTGCCAGCAGTGAAAAGAGGGAGGGAATCTACGAGCAGTACTTC.

The chain links TRBV15 to TRBJ1-4, with D maybe TRBD1 (5 bases). Per germline, CDR1 LNHNV and CDR2 YYDKDF (reference sequence). CDR3 length: 16 amino acids. The ends were cut back, 0 bases at V and 8 bases at J, with 16 bases in the middle. CDR3 nucleotide sequence: TGTGCCACCAGCAGAGATGCGTTCGGGGCGGAGGAAAAACTGTTTTTT. This sequence encodes CATSRDAFGAEEKLFF.

This rearrangement joins TRBV15 to TRBJ1-2; D is uncertain. V lost 3 bases and J lost 6, with 8 bases in between. Germline values: CDR1 LNHNV, CDR2 YYDKDF (reference sequence). The CDR3 extends over 12 amino acids. This CDR3 is CATSRFGDGYTF. CDR3 nucleotide sequence: TGTGCCACCAGCAGGTTCGGTGATGGCTACACCTTC. Complete variable domain (other parts from reference TRBV15 and TRBJ1-2): DAMVIQNPRYQVTQFGKPVTLSCSQTLNHNVMYWYQQKSSQAPKLLFHYYDKDFNNEADTPDNFQSRRPNTSFCFLDIRSPGLGDTAMYLCATSRFGDGYTFGSGTRLTVV.

The genes are TRBV3-1 (or the pseudogene TRBV3-2) and TRBJ1-2; 10 bases are shared with TRBD1. Germline V gene lookup returns CDR1 LGHDT and CDR2 YNNKEL (reference sequence). V gave up 1 base and J gave up 7 bases; unmatched junction bases: 0. The CDR3 loop spans 13 amino acids. CDR3 DNA sequence: TGTGCCAGCAGCCAAGGGACAGGGGGTGGCTACACCTTC. It yields the protein CASSQGTGGGYTF.

This chain uses TRBV7-2 with TRBJ2-7, with D tentatively TRBD2 (5 bases). The CDR3 has 12 residues. Germline V gene data show CDR1 as SGHTA and CDR2 as FQGNSA. V dropped 5 bases and J dropped 4 bases, with 9 bases sitting between them. The DNA of the CDR3 is TGTGCCAGCAGCAACACTAGGTACGAGCAGTACTTC. Residues: CASSNTRYEQYF.

This chain joins TRBV19 and TRBJ2-5, with 12 nucleotides matching TRBD2. Germline trimming cut 2 bases from V and 4 bases from J; bases unmatched to any gene: 2. This CDR3 comprises 15 residues. Germline V gives CDR1 LNHDA, CDR2 SQIVND (reference sequence). The CDR3 here is CASSIRTSGTETQYF. CDR3 in DNA: TGTGCCAGTAGTATAAGGACTAGCGGGACAGAGACCCAGTACTTC.

The chain employs TRBV18 and TRBJ2-7; 12 bases line up with TRBD1. CDR1 is KGHSH, CDR2 LQKENI, per germline. V lost 5 bases to trimming and J lost 4 bases; unmatched junction nucleotides: 6. This CDR3 has 15 residues. The CDR3 region has the DNA TGTGCCAGCTCATTTGGGACAGGGGGCCGATACGAGCAGTACTTC. This codes for CASSFGTGGRYEQYF.